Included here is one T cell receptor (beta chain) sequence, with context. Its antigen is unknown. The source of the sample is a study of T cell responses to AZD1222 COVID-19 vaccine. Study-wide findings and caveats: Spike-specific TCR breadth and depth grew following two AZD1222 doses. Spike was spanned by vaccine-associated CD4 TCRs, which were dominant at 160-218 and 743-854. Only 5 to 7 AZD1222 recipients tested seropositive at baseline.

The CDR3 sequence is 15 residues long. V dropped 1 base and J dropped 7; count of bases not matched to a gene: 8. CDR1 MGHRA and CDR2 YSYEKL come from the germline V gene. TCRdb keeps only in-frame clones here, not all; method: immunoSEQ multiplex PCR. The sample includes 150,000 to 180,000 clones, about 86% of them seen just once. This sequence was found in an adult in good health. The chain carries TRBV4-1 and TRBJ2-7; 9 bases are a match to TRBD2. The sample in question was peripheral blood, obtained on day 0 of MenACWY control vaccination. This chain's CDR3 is CASSQGAAGGGEQYF. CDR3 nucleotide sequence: TGCGCCAGCAGCCAAGGCGCAGCGGGGGGCGGAGAGCAGTACTTC.